One T cell receptor (beta chain) is described in this entry. The antigen remains unidentified. This entry belongs to a study of beta chain features in type 1 diabetes. Study-wide context: Patients were similar to healthy donors in age and gender (as well as in cell yields). Points from the study as a whole: The naive, central memory and Treg TCRB repertoires of patients appeared to be more similar to one another than those of healthy donors. PCR may have favored shorter templates equally in patients and controls. Among all four CD4+ subsets, Type 1 diabetes patients had TCRB CDR3s that were moderately but significantly shorter.

The CDR3 has 15 residues. Germline V gene sequence: CDR1 SGHTA, CDR2 FQGNSA. Losses at the gene ends were 5 bases for V and 2 bases for J; bases not matched to a gene: 8. cDNA synthesis used the whole RNA isolate, giving expressed TCRB sequences. Using immunoSEQ multiplex PCR, the repertoire was profiled, and TCRdb retains in-frame clones only, with some absent. The profile shows about 160,000 clones, about 8% of them singletons. Sequenced material: central memory CD4+ T cells from blood. This chain connects TRBV7-2 to TRBJ2-5, with 7 bases matching TRBD2. The receptor was derived from a woman between 40 and 55 years old with type 1 diabetes. The CDR3 loop is CASSISTSYQETQYF. CDR3 in DNA: TGTGCCAGCAGCATCTCGACTAGCTATCAAGAGACCCAGTACTTC.